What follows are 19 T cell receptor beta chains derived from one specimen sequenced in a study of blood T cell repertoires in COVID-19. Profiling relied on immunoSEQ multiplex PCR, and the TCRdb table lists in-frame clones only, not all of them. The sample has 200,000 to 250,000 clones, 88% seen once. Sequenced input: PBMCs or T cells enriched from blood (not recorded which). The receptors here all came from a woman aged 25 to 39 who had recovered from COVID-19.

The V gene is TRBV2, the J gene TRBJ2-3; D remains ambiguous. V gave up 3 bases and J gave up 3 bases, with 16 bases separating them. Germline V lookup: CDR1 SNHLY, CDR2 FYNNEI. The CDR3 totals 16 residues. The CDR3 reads CASSERPFSRTDTQYF. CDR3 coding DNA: TGTGCCAGCAGTGAGCGTCCTTTTTCTAGGACAGATACGCAGTATTTT.

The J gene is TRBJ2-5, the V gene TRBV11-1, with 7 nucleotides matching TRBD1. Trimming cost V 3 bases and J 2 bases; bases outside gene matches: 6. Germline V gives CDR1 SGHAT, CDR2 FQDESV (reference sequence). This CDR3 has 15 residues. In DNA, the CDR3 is TGTGCCAGCAGCTTCACCGGGACAGTACAAGAGACCCAGTACTTC. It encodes CASSFTGTVQETQYF.

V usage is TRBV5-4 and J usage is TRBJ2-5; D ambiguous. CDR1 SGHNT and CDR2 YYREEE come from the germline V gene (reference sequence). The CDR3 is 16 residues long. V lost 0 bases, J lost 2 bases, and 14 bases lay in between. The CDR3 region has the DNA TGTGCCAGCAGCTTGGATGTGCGGCACTATCAAGAGACCCAGTACTTC. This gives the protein CASSLDVRHYQETQYF.

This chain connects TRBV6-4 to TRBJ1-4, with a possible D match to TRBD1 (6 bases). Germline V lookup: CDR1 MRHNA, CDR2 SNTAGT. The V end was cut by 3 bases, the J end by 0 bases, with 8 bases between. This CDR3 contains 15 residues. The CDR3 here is CASSEQGSTNEKLFF. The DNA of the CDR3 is TGTGCCAGCAGTGAACAGGGCTCAACTAATGAAAAACTGTTTTTT.

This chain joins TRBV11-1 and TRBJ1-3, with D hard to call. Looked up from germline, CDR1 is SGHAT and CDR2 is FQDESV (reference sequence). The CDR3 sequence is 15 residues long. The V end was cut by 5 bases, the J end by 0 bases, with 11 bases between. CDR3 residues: CASSEYAVSGNTIYF. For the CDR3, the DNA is TGTGCCAGCAGCGAGTACGCGGTCTCTGGAAACACCATATATTTT.

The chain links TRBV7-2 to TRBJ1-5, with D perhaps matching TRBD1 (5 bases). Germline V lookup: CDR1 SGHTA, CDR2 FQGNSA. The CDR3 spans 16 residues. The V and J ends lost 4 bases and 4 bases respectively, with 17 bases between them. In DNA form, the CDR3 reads TGTGCCAGCAGCTCTCCCGGTGGGGGGACTAATCAGCCCCAGCATTTT. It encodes CASSSPGGGTNQPQHF.

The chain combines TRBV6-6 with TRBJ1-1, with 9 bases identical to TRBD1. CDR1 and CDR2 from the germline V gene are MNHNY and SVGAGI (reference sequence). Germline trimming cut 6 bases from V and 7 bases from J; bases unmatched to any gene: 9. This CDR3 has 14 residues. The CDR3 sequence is CASSDHRGQDEAFF. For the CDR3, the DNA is TGTGCCAGCAGCGACCACAGGGGGCAGGATGAAGCTTTCTTT.

CDR3 amino acids: CASSTGSNTDTQYF. CDR3 nucleotide sequence: TGTGCCAGCAGTACAGGGAGTAACACAGATACGCAGTATTTT. The chain couples TRBV6-4 to TRBJ2-3; D may be TRBD1 (6 bases). The germline CDR1 and CDR2 sequences are MRHNA and SNTAGT. The CDR3 is 14 amino acids. The V end lost 5 bases, the J end lost 2 bases, and 11 bases lay between the germline ends.

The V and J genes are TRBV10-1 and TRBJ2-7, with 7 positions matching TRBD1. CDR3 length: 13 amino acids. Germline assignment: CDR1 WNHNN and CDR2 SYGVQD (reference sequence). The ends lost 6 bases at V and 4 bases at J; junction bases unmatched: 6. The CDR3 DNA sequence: TGCGCCAGCAGACCGGGACAGAGATACGAGCAGTACTTC. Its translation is CASRPGQRYEQYF.

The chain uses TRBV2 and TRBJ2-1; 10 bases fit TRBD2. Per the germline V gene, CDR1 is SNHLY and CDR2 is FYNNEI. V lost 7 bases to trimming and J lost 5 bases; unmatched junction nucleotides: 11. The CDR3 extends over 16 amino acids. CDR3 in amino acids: CASTSGGFPKDNEQFF. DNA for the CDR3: TGTGCCAGCACTAGCGGGGGATTCCCTAAAGACAATGAGCAGTTCTTC.

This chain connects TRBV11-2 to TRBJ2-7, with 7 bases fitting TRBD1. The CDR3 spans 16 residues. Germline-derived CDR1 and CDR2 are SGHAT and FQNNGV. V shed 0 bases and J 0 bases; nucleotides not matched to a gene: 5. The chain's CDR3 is CASSLEGQKSSYEQYF. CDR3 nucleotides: TGTGCCAGCAGCTTAGAGGGACAGAAAAGCTCCTACGAGCAGTACTTC.

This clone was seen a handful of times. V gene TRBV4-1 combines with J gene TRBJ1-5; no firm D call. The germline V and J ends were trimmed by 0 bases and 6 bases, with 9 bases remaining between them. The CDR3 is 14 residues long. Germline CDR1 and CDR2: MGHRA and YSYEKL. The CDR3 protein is CASSQDGRVQPQHF. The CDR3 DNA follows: TGCGCCAGCAGCCAAGATGGTCGGGTTCAGCCCCAGCATTTT.

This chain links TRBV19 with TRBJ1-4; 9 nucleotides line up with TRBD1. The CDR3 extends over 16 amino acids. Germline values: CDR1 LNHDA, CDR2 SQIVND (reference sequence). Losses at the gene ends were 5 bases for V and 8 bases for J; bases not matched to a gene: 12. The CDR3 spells CASSALRDREGEKLFF. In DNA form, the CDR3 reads TGTGCCAGTAGTGCCCTCCGGGACAGGGAGGGCGAAAAACTGTTTTTT.

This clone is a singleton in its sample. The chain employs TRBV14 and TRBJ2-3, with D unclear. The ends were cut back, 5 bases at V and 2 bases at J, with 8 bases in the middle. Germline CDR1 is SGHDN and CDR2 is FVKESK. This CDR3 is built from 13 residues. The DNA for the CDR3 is TGTGCCAGCAGCGATGGCCTCACAGATACGCAGTATTTT. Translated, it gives CASSDGLTDTQYF.

CDR3 coding DNA: TGTGCCAGCAGCTCAATCCGGGACAGGGCTGGAAACACCATATATTTT. It translates to CASSSIRDRAGNTIYF. V usage is TRBV11-2 and J usage is TRBJ1-3; 9 bases match TRBD1. The V and J ends lost 4 bases and 2 bases, in that order; junction bases with no gene match: 6. Germline CDR1 and CDR2: SGHAT and FQNNGV. This CDR3 contains 16 residues.

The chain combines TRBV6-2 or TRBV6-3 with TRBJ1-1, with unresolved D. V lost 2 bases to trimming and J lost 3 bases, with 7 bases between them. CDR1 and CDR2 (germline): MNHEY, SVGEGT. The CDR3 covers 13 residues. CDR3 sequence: CASSYQDYTEAFF. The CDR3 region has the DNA TGTGCCAGCAGTTACCAGGACTACACTGAAGCTTTCTTT.

CDR3 in amino acids: CASSNLAGAQDTQYF. The CDR3 nucleotides read TGTGCCAGCAGTAACCTAGCGGGGGCACAAGATACGCAGTATTTT. The chain couples TRBV6-4 to TRBJ2-3; 10 nucleotides match TRBD2. The V gene end was trimmed by 5 bases and the J gene end by 5 bases; junction bases not matched to a gene: 7. CDR1 and CDR2 (germline): MRHNA, SNTAGT. This CDR3 is 15 amino acids long.

The chain's CDR3 is CASSPTGVAGGPITGELFF. The DNA for the CDR3 is TGTGCCAGCAGTCCCACCGGGGTAGCGGGGGGGCCTATCACCGGGGAGCTGTTTTTT. V is TRBV6-6 and J is TRBJ2-2; 11 nucleotides agree with TRBD2. This CDR3 has 19 amino acids. The junction had 15 bases not matched to a gene; V was cut back by 5 bases and J by 4 bases. CDR1 and CDR2 from the germline V gene are MNHNY and SVGAGI (reference sequence).

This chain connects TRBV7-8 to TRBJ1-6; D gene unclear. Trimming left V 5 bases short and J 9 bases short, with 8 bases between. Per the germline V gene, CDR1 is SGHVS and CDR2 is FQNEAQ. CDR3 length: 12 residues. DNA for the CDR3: TGTGCCAGCAGCCCACTCTCTTCACCCCTCCACTTT. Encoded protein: CASSPLSSPLHF.